This is a list of T cell receptor beta chains from one sample in a study of cytomegalovirus exposure and HLA in healthy donors. Clones were read by immunoSEQ multiplex PCR, and TCRdb kept only the in-frame ones, dropping some. The table gives under 150,000 clones; the top ten clones make up 1.5% to 1.7% of it. The sequenced material came from PBMCs. These receptors all come from a woman aged 40 to 50 in good health and CMV-seronegative. Both conserved end residues are part of each CDR3. Each record gives: V gene, D gene, J gene, CDR3 protein, CDR3 DNA. A D gene is named only where the DNA matches it firmly.

>TRBV19|TRBD1|TRBJ2-2
CASSTPQGHTGELFF
TGTGCCAGTAGTACGCCACAGGGGCACACCGGGGAGCTGTTTTTT
>TRBV19|TRBD1|TRBJ1-2
CASSTTKRDRGNYGYTF
TGTGCCAGTAGTACTACCAAACGAGACAGGGGAAACTATGGCTACACCTTC
>TRBV7-6|TRBD2|TRBJ2-5
CASSFSGGQGETQYF
TGTGCCAGCAGCTTTAGCGGGGGTCAAGGGGAGACCCAGTACTTC
>TRBV27|TRBD2|TRBJ2-3
CASSLGGGPYTQYF
TGTGCCAGCAGTTTAGGCGGGGGGCCGTATACGCAGTATTTT
>TRBV29-1|NA|TRBJ1-1
CSARQANTEAFF
TGCAGCGCGAGACAGGCTAACACTGAAGCTTTCTTT
>TRBV5-1|NA|TRBJ2-5
CASSLGGAQETQYF
TGCGCCAGCAGCTTGGGCGGGGCCCAAGAGACCCAGTACTTC
>TRBV6-5|NA|TRBJ2-3
CATFFDGSNTQYF
TGTGCCACCTTCTTCGATGGCTCCAATACGCAGTATTTT
>TRBV5-1|TRBD1|TRBJ2-1
CASSRDRVDNEQFF
TGCGCCAGCAGCCGAGACAGGGTAGACAATGAGCAGTTCTTC
>TRBV18|TRBD1|TRBJ1-5
CASSQGQGKLQPQHF
TGTGCCAGCTCACAAGGACAGGGCAAGTTACAGCCCCAGCATTTT
>TRBV11-2|NA|TRBJ1-1
CASRLSGGNTEAFF
TGTGCCAGCCGTCTGTCCGGGGGGAACACTGAAGCTTTCTTT
>TRBV7-8|NA|TRBJ1-4
CASSPRTATNEKLFF
TGTGCCAGCAGCCCCCGGACAGCAACTAATGAAAAACTGTTTTTT
>TRBV6-5|NA|TRBJ2-7
CASSYEGVLEQYF
TGTGCCAGCAGTTACGAGGGAGTCCTGGAGCAGTACTTC
>TRBV4-1|NA|TRBJ2-5
CASSQLEGRETQYF
TGCGCCAGCAGCCAATTGGAGGGCAGGGAGACCCAGTACTTC
>TRBV28|NA|TRBJ1-1
CASNSQGTEAFF
TGTGCCAGCAACTCGCAGGGCACTGAAGCTTTCTTT
>TRBV15|NA|TRBJ1-2
CATSRDLGRAYYGYTF
TGTGCCACCAGCAGAGATTTAGGCAGGGCCTACTATGGCTACACCTTC
>TRBV19|TRBD1|TRBJ1-4
CASSLLDRAEKLFF
TGTGCCAGTAGCCTCCTTGACAGGGCTGAAAAACTGTTTTTT
>TRBV4-1|TRBD1|TRBJ2-1
CASSQEGRGKGEQFF
TGCGCCAGCAGCCAAGAGGGCAGGGGGAAAGGTGAGCAGTTCTTC
>TRBV27|NA|TRBJ1-2
CASSFVAGGYGYTF
TGTGCCAGCAGTTTTGTGGCAGGAGGCTATGGCTACACCTTC
>TRBV6-5|NA|TRBJ1-6
CASSYRASPLHF
TGTGCCAGCAGTTATCGAGCCTCACCCCTCCACTTT
>TRBV6-5|TRBD1|TRBJ1-6
CASSYAGQGNSPLHF
TGTGCCAGCAGTTACGCGGGACAGGGGAATTCACCCCTCCACTTT
>TRBV7-2|NA|TRBJ1-5
CASSLVSGGGNQPQHF
TGTGCCAGCAGCTTAGTTTCCGGGGGTGGCAATCAGCCCCAGCATTTT
>TRBV27|TRBD1|TRBJ2-3
CASGKGQGRDTQYF
TGTGCCAGCGGCAAGGGACAGGGAAGGGATACGCAGTATTTT
>TRBV19|TRBD1|TRBJ1-6
CASSTGTGRTNSPLHF
TGTGCCAGTAGTACAGGGACAGGGAGAACGAATTCACCCCTCCACTTT
>TRBV7-2|NA|TRBJ2-2
CASSLGQGSGELFF
TGTGCCAGCAGCTTAGGGCAGGGGTCCGGGGAGCTGTTTTTT
>TRBV27|TRBD1|TRBJ2-5
CASSSTGGAETQYF
TGTGCCAGCAGTTCGACAGGGGGAGCGGAGACCCAGTACTTC
>TRBV5-1|TRBD2|TRBJ2-7
CASRSAGTSVYEQYF
TGCGCCAGCAGGTCTGCCGGGACTAGCGTCTACGAGCAGTACTTC
>TRBV27|NA|TRBJ1-4
CASSPADYYEKLFF
TGTGCCAGCAGTCCTGCTGACTACTATGAAAAACTGTTTTTT
>TRBV9|NA|TRBJ2-6
CASSVGGGANPTTF
NA
>TRBV25-1|TRBD1|TRBJ1-2
CASSERQGRGGYTF
TGTGCCAGCAGTGAACGACAGGGGAGGGGTGGCTACACCTTC
>TRBV5-1|TRBD1|TRBJ1-2
CASSFGTGRGYTF
TGCGCCAGCAGCTTCGGGACAGGGCGAGGCTACACCTTC
>TRBV9|NA|TRBJ1-3
CASSVERIGNTIYF
TGTGCCAGCAGCGTAGAGAGGATCGGAAACACCATATATTTT
>TRBV14|NA|TRBJ1-6
CASSQVRGNSPLHF
TGTGCCAGCAGCCAAGTCCGAGGGAATTCACCCCTCCACTTT
>TRBV2|NA|TRBJ1-5
CASSGRGTQPQHF
TGTGCCAGCAGTGGTCGGGGGACTCAGCCCCAGCATTTT
>TRBV6-6|NA|TRBJ2-3
CASSSPGSTDTQYF
TGTGCCAGCAGTTCCCCGGGGAGCACAGATACGCAGTATTTT
>TRBV10-3|NA|TRBJ1-5
CAISVTGTQGQPQHF
TGTGCCATCAGTGTTACAGGGACCCAAGGACAGCCCCAGCATTTT